This TCR beta chain was identified in a study of blood T cell repertoires in COVID-19 (TCRdb year 2020). For the wider study: Samples covering the acute and convalescent phases of COVID-19 were provided by collaborators in the United States, Italy and Spain. Where HLA class I and class II types were available, the types were taken from metadata supplied by the sample provider, not from assay-based typing. The dataset comprised deeply sampled blood TCRbeta repertoires from subjects exposed to, actively infected with, or recovered from COVID-19. A de-identified subject ID, COVID-19 status, age in years and sex were almost always included in the sample metadata. The repertoires were made available in a free public database intended to serve as a resource for research on the immune response to SARS-CoV-2. The material from the prospective study consisted of cDNA or gDNA derived from T cells, B-cell-depleted T cells, or PBMCs. Samples were obtained from the ongoing ImmuneRACE study (first 160 participants) and from 1,254 subjects provided by 6 global collaborators.

TCRbeta CDR3 regions were amplified from genomic DNA by means of the immunoSEQ Assay, a bias-controlled multiplex PCR. As for how the authors treated the data: The number of nucleated cells in each sample was estimated from the amplification of reference gene primers within the assay. To quantify the absolute abundance of each unique TCRbeta CDR3 rearrangement, sequence reads were collapsed and filtered. For each sample, productive Simpson clonality was calculated as the square root of Simpson's diversity index over productive rearrangements. Here the immuneACCESS table is served through TCRdb, limited to in-frame sequences with V and J called. Missing clones are a known gap in these copies; in checked studies unresolved V genes cover under half, and the rest lacks a known reason. V and J calls plus clone size are reproduced from that table; the DNA served to infer D and trimming. This sample holds a few hundred thousand clones; 87% were observed only once. The top ten clones comprise roughly a tenth of the sample.

CDR1 and CDR2, per the germline V gene (reference sequence), are LNHDA and SQIVND. The CDR3, cysteine through phenylalanine, is 15 amino acids long. Here the CDR3 DNA is all that survives: 45 bases in frame from base 1. The junction shows trimming of 4 bases on V and 0 bases on J, and the gene matches do not reach 3 bases of it. With regard to this clone: Its target antigen remains unknown. Base qualities are not provided; no much larger clone lies one nucleotide away.

Paper-wide results and their limitations: How much clinical and demographic metadata was included differed by source and by participant, and the metadata was provided uncurated.

In the prospective study, participants were about 18 to 95 years old, resided in fewer than 25 geographic areas of the United States, and were enrolled through a virtual design. Cohort assignment in the prospective study relied on participant-reported clinical history from a screening survey and a study questionnaire. For ImmuneRACE Cohort 3, a participant was defined as recovered based on two consecutive negative NP/OP PCR tests, clearance by a healthcare professional, or resolution of symptoms. In the prospective study, whole blood, serum and a nasopharyngeal or oropharyngeal swab were collected from each participant by mobile phlebotomists. Prospective study participants could optionally give additional blood draws and questionnaires over an approximately 2-month period. Prospective study blood samples were shipped either frozen or at room temperature before DNA extraction.

This receptor was taken from a woman between 50 and 59 years old who had recovered from COVID-19. Input material: PBMCs or T cells enriched from blood (not recorded which). The sequence is built from TRBV19 and TRBJ2-1, with 7 middle bases fitting TRBD1. Read as DNA, the sequence is TGTGCCAGTAGTAACCGACAGGGCTCCTACAATGAGCAGTTCTTC. It is translated as CASSNRQGSYNEQFF.